These 26 T cell receptor beta chains share one sample of origin, sequenced in a study of CXCR3-negative and CXCR3-positive naive CD8 T cells. With UMI labels, 5' RACE was used to prepare the TRB cDNA libraries. TCRdb reanalyzed the 5' RACE reads and collapses them to one entry per CDR3 protein, without DNA. The repertoire table contains over 100,000 distinct CDR3 sequences. The material sequenced was naive CXCR3- CD8+ T cells from blood. Subset of the sample: CD45RO-CCR7+CD27+CD95- naive CD8+ T cells lacking CXCR3 (TNR3-). These receptors all stem from a human donor in good health. Some clones in this sample may be carry-over from other donors' samples.

V usage is TRBV21-1 and J usage is TRBJ1-1; TCRdb's D gene call, TRBD1, goes unchecked for lack of DNA. TRBV21-1 is classified as a pseudogene. This CDR3 is built from 15 residues. Here the CDR3 reads CASSLSPQGATEAFF.

The chain couples TRBV29-1 to TRBJ2-1. The CDR3 has 14 amino acids. CDR1 SQVTM and CDR2 ANQGSEA come from the germline V gene. This chain's CDR3 is CSVVRREVYNEQFF.

The rearrangement uses TRBV27 and TRBJ2-1. Germline values: CDR1 MNHEY, CDR2 SMNVEV (reference sequence). This CDR3 is built from 12 residues. CDR3 region: CASSLSGNEQFF.

The chain recombines TRBV7-6 with TRBJ1-1; TCRdb proposes TRBD1, but this gene call is untestable without DNA. The germline gives CDR1 SGHVS, CDR2 FNYEAQ. CDR3 length: 15 amino acids. CDR3 protein: CASSSFSDRDTEAFF.

V gene TRBV7-9 combines with J gene TRBJ1-4; TCRdb lists TRBD1, though no DNA is available to test this call. CDR3 length equals 15 residues. Germline V lookup: CDR1 SEHNR, CDR2 FQNEAQ (reference sequence). CDR3 loop: CASSFWDGVGEKLFF.

The chain carries TRBV18 and TRBJ2-7; the D call from TCRdb, TRBD2, cannot be confirmed without DNA. The CDR3 length is 12 residues. CDR1 and CDR2 from the germline V gene are KGHSH and LQKENI. The CDR3 loop reads CASSPGPDEQYF.

CDR3 sequence reads: CSARVRLEYEQYF. This rearrangement joins TRBV20-1 to TRBJ2-7. Germline V gene data show CDR1 as DFQATT and CDR2 as SNEGSKA (reference sequence). CDR3 size: 13 residues.

This chain joins TRBV7-9 and TRBJ1-2. The V gene's germline CDR1 is SEHNR and CDR2 FQNEAQ (reference sequence). The CDR3 spans 15 residues. This CDR3 is CASSTPGSTLYGYTF.

The chain couples TRBV28 to TRBJ2-1; TCRdb's D call, TRBD2, is unchecked because there is no DNA. Germline assignment: CDR1 MDHEN and CDR2 SYDVKM. This CDR3 has 16 residues. The CDR3 here is CASSLSVRGYNNEKFF.

The V and J genes are TRBV5-5 and TRBJ1-3. Germline V gene data show CDR1 as SGHKS and CDR2 as YYEKEE (reference sequence). The CDR3 runs 15 residues. CDR3 region: CASSLLGNSGNTIYF.

Here the CDR3 reads CSARDSAARSTDTQYF. This chain joins TRBV20-1 and TRBJ2-3; TCRdb returns TRBD1, unconfirmable since there is no DNA. The CDR3 is 16 amino acids. Germline CDR1 reads DFQATT; CDR2 reads SNEGSKA (reference sequence).

V usage is TRBV7-6 and J usage is TRBJ2-3; the D call from TCRdb, TRBD1, cannot be confirmed without DNA. The CDR3 is 14 residues long. Per the germline V gene, CDR1 is SGHVS and CDR2 is FNYEAQ. CDR3: CASSSRTGPDTQYF.

CDR3: CSARPLGDISYEQYF. This chain connects TRBV20-1 to TRBJ2-1; TCRdb's assignment of TRBD1 cannot be checked, as there is no DNA. The V gene's germline CDR1 is DFQATT and CDR2 SNEGSKA (reference sequence). The CDR3 is 15 amino acids.

The chain combines TRBV28 with TRBJ2-7; absent DNA, TCRdb's TRBD1 call cannot be checked. The CDR3 length is 16 residues. Germline values: CDR1 MDHEN, CDR2 SYDVKM. The CDR3 loop reads CASANPTGTSTYEQYF.

The V gene is TRBV27, the J gene TRBJ2-1; TCRdb names TRBD2, which stays unverified in the absence of DNA. Germline CDR1 reads MNHEY; CDR2 reads SMNVEV (reference sequence). The CDR3 extends over 15 amino acids. The CDR3 is CASSYSPSSYNEQFF.

The chain employs TRBV3-1 and TRBJ2-3; without DNA, the TCRdb call of TRBD1 cannot be checked. The CDR3 has 18 amino acids. CDR1 LGHDT and CDR2 YNNKEL come from the germline V gene (reference sequence). CDR3 sequence reads: CASSQRDSHFLLMDTQYF.

The genes are TRBV6-2 or TRBV6-3 and TRBJ2-7; TCRdb's assignment of TRBD1 cannot be checked, as there is no DNA. The CDR3 is 17 residues long. Per germline, CDR1 MNHEY and CDR2 SVGEGT. The CDR3 loop is CASSPDPGRRKTYEQYF.

This chain links TRBV5-1 with TRBJ2-5. Germline-derived CDR1 and CDR2 are SGHRS and YFSETQ. The CDR3 is 14 residues long. The CDR3 is CASSFVSFQETQYF.

The rearrangement links TRBV29-1 to TRBJ2-7. The CDR3 has 15 amino acids. Germline V CDR1 and CDR2: SQVTM, ANQGSEA. Here the CDR3 reads CSVEGGISDTYEQYF.

This chain's CDR3 is CASSLVGGNYGYTF. The rearrangement joins TRBV5-6 to TRBJ1-2; no DNA is available, so the TRBD1 call from TCRdb remains unchecked. The CDR3 totals 14 residues. Germline CDR1 is SGHDT and CDR2 is YYEEEE.

The chain uses TRBV7-9 and TRBJ2-2. The CDR3 length is 12 residues. CDR1 and CDR2 (germline): SEHNR, FQNEAQ (reference sequence). This CDR3 reads CAIDFNTGEPFF. The full variable domain, its missing parts supplied by reference TRBV7-9 and TRBJ2-2, is DTGVSQNPRHKITKRGQNVTFRCDPISEHNRLYWYRQTLGQGPEFLTYFQNEAQLEKSRLLSDRFSAERPKGSFSTLEIQRTEQGDSAMYLCAIDFNTGEPFFGEGSRLTVL.

The V call is TRBV21-1, the J call TRBJ2-4; TCRdb selects TRBD1, and the lack of DNA leaves this call unchecked. TRBV21-1 is listed as a pseudogene. The CDR3 length is 15 residues. The CDR3 sequence is CASSTRTGEKNIQYF.

The chain is built from TRBV28 and TRBJ2-2; the D gene TCRdb calls, TRBD1, cannot be checked with no DNA. The CDR3 runs to 13 residues. Germline V gene sequence: CDR1 MDHEN, CDR2 SYDVKM. CDR3 protein: CASSFPFPGELFF.

The chain links TRBV6-5 to TRBJ2-3. CDR1 MNHEY and CDR2 SVGAGI come from the germline V gene. The CDR3 is 13 amino acids. The CDR3 sequence is CASSYSGTDTQYF.

The V gene is TRBV5-4, the J gene TRBJ2-7. Per the germline V gene, CDR1 is SGHNT and CDR2 is YYREEE (reference sequence). The CDR3 runs to 12 residues. CDR3: CASSLGWGKQYF.

The chain combines TRBV7-9 with TRBJ1-2. Germline-derived CDR1 and CDR2 are SEHNR and FQNEAQ (reference sequence). The CDR3 loop spans 14 amino acids. The CDR3 sequence: CASSFHGSDYGYTF.